Below, 30 T cell receptor beta chains from the same sample are listed, as sequenced in a study of cytomegalovirus exposure and HLA in healthy donors. This PCR relied on a set of 60 Vbeta primers and 13 Jbeta primers. Using immunoSEQ multiplex PCR, the repertoire was profiled, and TCRdb retains in-frame clones only, with some absent. The table includes fewer than 200,000 clones, around 77% detected once. The sequencing input was PBMCs. These receptors came from a man between 60 and 70 years old in good health and CMV-seronegative.

V is TRBV7-9 and J is TRBJ2-5; TRBD1 agrees at 9 bases. The CDR3 extends over 17 amino acids. With 5 bases clipped from V and 2 bases from J, the junction kept 12 bases outside the gene matches. Germline V gene sequence: CDR1 SEHNR, CDR2 FQNEAQ (reference sequence). The CDR3 DNA reads TGTGCCAGCAGCCCTTCCTGGACAGGGGTTAGGCAAGAGACCCAGTACTTC. It codes for CASSPSWTGVRQETQYF.

The chain uses TRBV5-1 and TRBJ2-5, with TRBD2 identical over 11 bases. The CDR3 length is 16 residues. The V gene's germline CDR1 is SGHRS and CDR2 YFSETQ. The V segment lost 4 bases and the J segment 1 base; nucleotides outside the gene matches: 6. As DNA, the CDR3 is TGCGCCAGCAGCCCAGGGACTAGCGGTGGCCAAGAGACCCAGTACTTC. As protein: CASSPGTSGGQETQYF.

This chain joins TRBV5-1 and TRBJ2-5, with D maybe TRBD1 (6 bases). CDR1 is SGHRS and CDR2 is YFSETQ in the germline V gene. This CDR3 has 15 amino acids. V was trimmed by 0 bases and J by 5 bases, leaving 14 bases between them. CDR3 sequence (DNA): TGCGCCAGCAGCTTGGACGGCAGGGGAGCGGAGACCCAGTACTTC. It specifies CASSLDGRGAETQYF.

There are a few counts of this clone. This rearrangement joins TRBV5-8 to TRBJ2-5, with 9 bases that match TRBD1. V shed 4 bases and J 2 bases; nucleotides not matched to a gene: 6. The CDR3 is 15 residues long. Germline CDR1 SGHTS, CDR2 YDEGEE. The CDR3 DNA follows: TGTGCCAGCAGCCTCGGACAGGGGCCACAAGAGACCCAGTACTTC. Residues: CASSLGQGPQETQYF.

V usage is TRBV4-2 and J usage is TRBJ1-4; no firm D call. The CDR3 runs 13 residues. With 8 bases removed from V and 0 bases from J, the gap between germline ends came to 7 bases. In germline, CDR1 is LGHNA, CDR2 YNFKEQ. DNA of the CDR3: TGTGCCAGCGAACGGGCAACTAATGAAAAACTGTTTTTT. Translation: CASERATNEKLFF.

This clone was seen a handful of times. The sample contains more than one DNA sequence encoding this CDR3. This chain connects TRBV6-4 to TRBJ2-2; a possible D gene is TRBD2 (5 bases). V was clipped by 6 bases and J by 0 bases, with 5 bases between them. The germline V gene encodes CDR1 MRHNA and CDR2 SNTAGT. The CDR3 consists of 13 residues. CDR3 region: CASSGTNTGELFF. The CDR3 nucleotides are TGTGCCAGCAGCGGGACGAACACCGGGGAGCTGTTTTTT.

The chain has TRBV7-3 and TRBJ2-1, with 11 bases identical to TRBD2. Looked up from germline, CDR1 is SGHTA and CDR2 is FQGTGA. Losses at the gene ends were 1 base for V and 10 bases for J; bases not matched to a gene: 9. The CDR3 is 16 residues long. The CDR3 DNA sequence: TGTGCCAGCAGCTTAAGGCCTACCGGGACTAGCGGAGAGCAGTTCTTC. It translates to CASSLRPTGTSGEQFF. Variable domain in full (rest from reference TRBV7-3 and TRBJ2-1): GAGVSQTPSNKVTEKGKYVELRCDPISGHTALYWYRQSLGQGPEFLIYFQGTGAADDSGLPNDRFFAVRPEGSVSTLKIQRTERGDSAVYLCASSLRPTGTSGEQFFGPGTRLTVL.

This sequence joins TRBV5-1 and TRBJ2-7; 8 bases are shared with TRBD1. Per germline, CDR1 SGHRS and CDR2 YFSETQ. CDR3 length: 14 amino acids. J was trimmed by 5 bases and V by 1 base; bases with no gene match: 5. The CDR3, as DNA: TGCGCCAGCAGCTTGTCAGGGGGCGTCCACGAGCAGTACTTC. Translation gives CASSLSGGVHEQYF.

This clone was seen more than once but under ten times. This sequence joins TRBV19 and TRBJ2-2; 11 nucleotides align to TRBD2. This CDR3 is built from 18 residues. V shed 3 bases and J 0 bases; nucleotides not matched to a gene: 6. Germline V gives CDR1 LNHDA, CDR2 SQIVND (reference sequence). The CDR3 nucleotides are TGTGCCAGTAGTATTGAACTAGCGGGAGTGTCGAACACCGGGGAGCTGTTTTTT. Translated: CASSIELAGVSNTGELFF. Together with reference TRBV19 and TRBJ2-2, the CDR3 gives the full variable domain: DGGITQSPKYLFRKEGQNVTLSCEQNLNHDAMYWYRQDPGQGLRLIYYSQIVNDFQKGDIAEGYSVSREKKESFPLTVTSAQKNPTAFYLCASSIELAGVSNTGELFFGEGSRLTVL.

V and J are TRBV19 and TRBJ1-3; D is possibly TRBD1 (5 bases). Germline CDR1 is LNHDA and CDR2 is SQIVND (reference sequence). This CDR3 spans 17 amino acids. The V end lost 2 bases, the J end lost 4 bases, and 18 bases lay between the germline ends. CDR3 in DNA: TGTGCCAGTAGTATAATCTCAAAAGGGGTTGTAGGAAACACCATATATTTT. Translating gives CASSIISKGVVGNTIYF. The variable domain in full, with the rest retrieved from reference TRBV19 and TRBJ1-3, is DGGITQSPKYLFRKEGQNVTLSCEQNLNHDAMYWYRQDPGQGLRLIYYSQIVNDFQKGDIAEGYSVSREKKESFPLTVTSAQKNPTAFYLCASSIISKGVVGNTIYFGEGSWLTVV.

This chain uses TRBV6-5 with TRBJ2-7, with D possibly matching TRBD1 (5 bases). This CDR3 has 15 residues. V dropped 4 bases and J dropped 5 bases, with 18 bases sitting between them. Germline V gene sequence: CDR1 MNHEY, CDR2 SVGAGI. CDR3 nucleotide sequence: TGTGCCAGCAGTTTCGTAACAGGCCTCCGCCACGAGCAGTACTTC. As protein: CASSFVTGLRHEQYF.

The rearrangement joins TRBV18 to TRBJ2-7; D unclear. This CDR3 region has 16 residues. Between the trimmed V and J ends, which lost 3 bases and 2 bases, there was a span of 17 bases. Germline CDR1 is KGHSH and CDR2 is LQKENI. The CDR3: CASSPPKASRTYEQYF. CDR3 bases: TGTGCCAGCTCACCCCCAAAGGCCTCTAGGACCTACGAGCAGTACTTC.

Concerning this clone itself: A junction boundary mismatches the germline segment, possibly from a read error. The CDR3 DNA is TGTGCCAGCAGACCCACAGGAGTTACTAATGAAGAACTGTTTTTT. It encodes CASRPTGVTNEELFF. The chain joins TRBV2 to TRBJ1-4; a possible D gene is TRBD1 (5 bases). Germline CDR1 is SNHLY and CDR2 is FYNNEI. The CDR3 is 15 residues long.

This chain joins TRBV27 and TRBJ2-3; D perhaps matches TRBD1 (6 bases). V lost 8 bases and J 1 base, leaving 10 bases between the germline ends. CDR1 MNHEY and CDR2 SMNVEV come from the germline V gene (reference sequence). The CDR3 sequence is 13 residues long. CDR3 in amino acids: CASGRQGTDTQYF. In nucleotides, the CDR3 is TGTGCCAGCGGAAGACAGGGCACAGATACGCAGTATTTT.

The CDR3 region has the DNA TGCGCCAGCAGACGGACTAGCGGGGAACAAGAGACCCAGTACTTC. Its protein is CASRRTSGEQETQYF. V is TRBV5-1 and J is TRBJ2-5; 12 nucleotides agree with TRBD2. The CDR3 length is 15 residues. V trimming: 5 bases; J trimming: 2 bases; junction bases outside the gene matches: 4. Germline CDR1 and CDR2: SGHRS and YFSETQ.

The gene calls are TRBV7-8 and TRBJ2-7; unclear D gene. Germline V gene data show CDR1 as SGHVS and CDR2 as FQNEAQ. Trimming shortened V by 2 bases and J by 2 bases, and 10 bases separated the two germline ends. There are 14 residues in the CDR3. CDR3 in DNA: TGTGCCAGCAGCTTACGCGACGGAGCCTACGAGCAGTACTTC. This sequence encodes CASSLRDGAYEQYF.

This clone was counted a few times. The chain is built from TRBV19 and TRBJ2-3; D is unresolved. This CDR3 is built from 18 residues. With 2 bases removed from V and 0 bases from J, the gap between germline ends came to 18 bases. The germline gives CDR1 LNHDA, CDR2 SQIVND (reference sequence). CDR3 DNA: TGTGCCAGTAGTATAAGGCCCCAGCGCCTCTCTAGCACAGATACGCAGTATTTT. This codes for CASSIRPQRLSSTDTQYF.

The J gene is TRBJ2-7, the V gene TRBV9; 8 nucleotides agree with TRBD2. J lost 3 bases, V lost 2 bases, and 7 bases had no gene match. Germline assignment: CDR1 SGDLS and CDR2 YYNGEE. The CDR3 has 15 amino acids. The CDR3 DNA reads as TGTGCCAGCAGCGTCGCGGGGGGCGGGAGCTACGAGCAGTACTTC. Residues: CASSVAGGGSYEQYF.

The chain joins TRBV5-1 to TRBJ2-5; D uncertain. The J call may be incorrect, as the DNA end agrees better with TRBJ2-7. The germline V gene encodes CDR1 SGHRS and CDR2 YFSETQ. CDR3 length equals 14 residues. This CDR3 is CASSLDFSSYEQYF. In DNA form, the CDR3 reads TGCGCCAGCAGCTTGGATTTCTCTTCCTACGAGCAGTACTTC.

The chain carries TRBV27 and TRBJ1-4; D not certain. Trimming shortened V by 3 bases and J by 7 bases, and 9 bases separated the two germline ends. Germline CDR1 and CDR2: MNHEY and SMNVEV (reference sequence). The CDR3 spans 13 residues. This CDR3 is CASSFLRGEKLFF. The CDR3 nucleotides read TGTGCCAGCAGTTTCCTCCGGGGTGAAAAACTGTTTTTT.

This clone was detected only once. The J gene is TRBJ2-6, the V gene TRBV2; a weak D match, TRBD1 (6 bases). The V gene lost 6 bases and the J gene lost 3 bases, with 12 bases spanning the gap. The CDR3 extends over 15 amino acids. CDR1 SNHLY and CDR2 FYNNEI come from the germline V gene. The CDR3 sequence: CASRQGLSGANVLTF. The CDR3 DNA follows: TGTGCCAGCAGACAGGGTCTCAGTGGGGCCAACGTCCTGACTTTC.

The CDR3 loop reads CASSPTGRGHEQYF. CDR3 in DNA: TGTGCCAGCAGCCCAACGGGCAGGGGCCACGAGCAGTACTTC. J is TRBJ2-7 and V is TRBV7-3; the D gene is possibly TRBD1 (6 bases). The CDR3 spans 14 residues. In germline, CDR1 is SGHTA, CDR2 FQGTGA. V lost 5 bases and J 5 bases, leaving 16 bases between the germline ends. The full variable domain, in which reference TRBV7-3 and TRBJ2-7 provide the parts outside the CDR3, is GAGVSQTPSNKVTEKGKYVELRCDPISGHTALYWYRQSLGQGPEFLIYFQGTGAADDSGLPNDRFFAVRPEGSVSTLKIQRTERGDSAVYLCASSPTGRGHEQYFGPGTRLTVT.

A remark on this clone: This specimen includes other DNA sequences encoding the same CDR3. The chain couples TRBV19 to TRBJ1-4; a weak D match, TRBD1 (5 bases). The CDR3 is 14 residues long. Germline V CDR1 and CDR2: LNHDA, SQIVND (reference sequence). V was trimmed by 5 bases and J by 0 bases, leaving 7 bases between them. The CDR3 loop reads CASSSTATNEKLFF. The DNA for the CDR3 is TGTGCCAGTAGTTCGACAGCAACTAATGAAAAACTGTTTTTT.

V and J are TRBV4-1 and TRBJ1-2; D gene unclear. CDR1 is MGHRA, CDR2 YSYEKL, per germline. This CDR3 is 15 amino acids long. Trimming left V 0 bases short and J 1 base short, with 9 bases between. The CDR3 here is CASSQDLTHNYGYTF. The CDR3 DNA follows: TGCGCCAGCAGCCAAGACCTGACACATAACTATGGCTACACCTTC.

The gene calls are TRBV19 and TRBJ1-2, with 7 bases aligning to TRBD1. Trimming cost V 3 bases and J 5 bases; bases outside gene matches: 6. CDR3 length equals 14 residues. Germline V gene lookup returns CDR1 LNHDA and CDR2 SQIVND (reference sequence). The CDR3 bases are TGTGCCAGTAGTATGTCGCAGGGGGTTTATGGCTACACCTTC. Protein: CASSMSQGVYGYTF.

This clone was seen only a few times. The chain joins TRBV7-8 to TRBJ1-4; 8 positions match TRBD1. The length of the CDR3 is 14 residues. V trimming: 4 bases; J trimming: 8 bases; junction bases outside the gene matches: 6. Germline CDR1 is SGHVS and CDR2 is FQNEAQ. DNA for the CDR3: TGTGCCAGCAGCTCGACAGGGGCGGGGGAAAAACTGTTTTTT. Translation gives CASSSTGAGEKLFF. Complete variable domain (other parts from reference TRBV7-8 and TRBJ1-4): GAGVSQSPRYKVAKRGQDVALRCDPISGHVSLFWYQQALGQGPEFLTYFQNEAQLDKSGLPSDRFFAERPEGSVSTLKIQRTQQEDSAVYLCASSSTGAGEKLFFGSGTQLSVL.

The V gene is TRBV19, the J gene TRBJ2-2; a weak D match, TRBD2 (5 bases). The V and J ends lost 5 bases and 1 base respectively, with 11 bases between them. CDR3 length: 15 amino acids. Germline-derived CDR1 and CDR2 are LNHDA and SQIVND (reference sequence). The CDR3 reads CASSSAGKNTGELFF. The CDR3 nucleotides read TGTGCCAGTAGTTCCGCCGGGAAGAACACCGGGGAGCTGTTTTTT.

The V gene is TRBV27, the J gene TRBJ2-2; 14 bases align to TRBD2. The germline CDR1 and CDR2 sequences are MNHEY and SMNVEV (reference sequence). The V segment lost 4 bases and the J segment 2 bases; nucleotides outside the gene matches: 3. The CDR3 consists of 17 residues. The CDR3 DNA is TGTGCCAGCAGTTGGGGACTAGCGGGAGCCAACACCGGGGAGCTGTTTTTT. It codes for CASSWGLAGANTGELFF.

V usage is TRBV6-1 and J usage is TRBJ1-1; 8 nucleotides align to TRBD1. This CDR3 spans 14 amino acids. J was trimmed by 1 base and V by 6 bases; bases with no gene match: 4. In germline, CDR1 is MNHNS, CDR2 SASEGT. The CDR3 DNA sequence: TGTGCCAGCAGGATACAGGGGGGGAACACTGAAGCTTTCTTT. Protein product: CASRIQGGNTEAFF.

The gene calls are TRBV15 and TRBJ1-5; possible D gene TRBD1, 5 bases. Germline-derived CDR1 and CDR2 are LNHNV and YYDKDF (reference sequence). V lost 0 bases, J lost 6 bases, and 18 bases lay in between. This CDR3 has 17 residues. The CDR3 loop reads CATSRDKKAMGGQPQHF. The CDR3, as DNA: TGTGCCACCAGCAGAGATAAAAAAGCCATGGGGGGTCAGCCCCAGCATTTT.